The clone carrying this TCR beta chain was detected only a few times. Its cognate antigen is unknown. The source of the sample is a study of T cell repertoires in cytomegalovirus infection. In TCRdb, the reads were re-called with MiXCR into one record per CDR3 protein. The sample lists 100,000 to 150,000 distinct CDR3 sequences, 32% occurring once. V was trimmed by 1 base and J by 0 bases, leaving 15 bases between them. CDR1 is SGHAT and CDR2 is FQNNGV in the germline V gene. The CDR3 has 18 residues. The source material was CD8+ T cells from cultured PBMCs, sampled from culture after CMV antigen stimulation. The receptor was derived from a human donor in good health (CMV status not recorded). Some clones in this sample may be carry-over from other donors' samples. The gene calls are TRBV11-2 and TRBJ2-2, with D perhaps matching TRBD1 (6 bases). DNA of the CDR3: TGTGCCAGCAGCTTAGCCCAACAACAGGGTACGAACACCGGGGAGCTGTTTTTT. It specifies CASSLAQQQGTNTGELFF.